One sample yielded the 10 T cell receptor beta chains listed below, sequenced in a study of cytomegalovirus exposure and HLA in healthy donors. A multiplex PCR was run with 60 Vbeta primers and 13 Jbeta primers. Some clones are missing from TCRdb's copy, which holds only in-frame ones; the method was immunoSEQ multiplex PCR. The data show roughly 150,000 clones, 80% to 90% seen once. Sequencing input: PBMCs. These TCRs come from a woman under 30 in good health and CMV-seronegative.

CDR3 loop: CASRFGLDRGYNEQFF. The CDR3, as DNA: TGTGCCAGCAGGTTTGGCCTCGACAGGGGATACAATGAGCAGTTCTTC. V is TRBV28 and J is TRBJ2-1; 8 nucleotides align to TRBD1. The ends lost 6 bases at V and 4 bases at J; junction bases unmatched: 11. Germline V lookup: CDR1 MDHEN, CDR2 SYDVKM. CDR3 length: 16 amino acids.

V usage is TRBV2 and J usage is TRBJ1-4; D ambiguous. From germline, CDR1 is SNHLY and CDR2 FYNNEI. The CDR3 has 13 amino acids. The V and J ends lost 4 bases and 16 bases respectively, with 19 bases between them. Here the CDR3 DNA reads TGTGCCAGCAGTGGACTCCCAGCTGATAAAGGGTTTTTT. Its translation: CASSGLPADKGFF.

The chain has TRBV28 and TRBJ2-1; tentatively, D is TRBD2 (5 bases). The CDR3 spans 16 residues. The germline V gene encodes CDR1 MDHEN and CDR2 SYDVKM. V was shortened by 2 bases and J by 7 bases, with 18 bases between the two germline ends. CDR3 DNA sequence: TGTGCCAGCAGTTTAATGAGGTCTAGCAGTAGGAATGAGCAGTTCTTC. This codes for CASSLMRSSSRNEQFF.

CDR3 amino acids: CASRRGGVTDYEQYF. Here the CDR3 DNA reads TGTGCCAGCCGACGGGGGGGGGTTACCGACTACGAGCAGTACTTC. The V and J genes are TRBV6-5 and TRBJ2-7; 8 bases agree with TRBD2. Trimming took 8 bases from V and 3 from J; bases not matched to a gene: 12. Germline loops: CDR1 MNHEY, CDR2 SVGAGI. This CDR3 comprises 15 residues.

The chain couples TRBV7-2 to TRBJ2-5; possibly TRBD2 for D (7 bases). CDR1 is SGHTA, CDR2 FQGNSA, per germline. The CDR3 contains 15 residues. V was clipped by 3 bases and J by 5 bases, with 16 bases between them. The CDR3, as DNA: TGTGCCAGCAGCTTGGGCCCGGGGGGCCGGGAGACCCAGTACTTC. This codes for CASSLGPGGRETQYF.

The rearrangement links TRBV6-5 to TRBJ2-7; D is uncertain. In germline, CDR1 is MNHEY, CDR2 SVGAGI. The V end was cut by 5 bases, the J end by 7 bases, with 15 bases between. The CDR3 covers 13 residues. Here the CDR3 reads CASSESVRREQYF. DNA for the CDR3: TGTGCCAGCAGTGAATCGGTTCGGCGGGAGCAGTACTTC.

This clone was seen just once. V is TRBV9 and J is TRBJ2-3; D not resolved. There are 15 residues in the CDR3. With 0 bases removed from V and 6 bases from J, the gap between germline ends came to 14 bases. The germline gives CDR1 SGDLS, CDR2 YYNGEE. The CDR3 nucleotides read TGTGCCAGCAGCGTAGCTTCAGCCGGAGCCGATACGCAGTATTTT. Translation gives CASSVASAGADTQYF. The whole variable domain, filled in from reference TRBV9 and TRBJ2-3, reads DSGVTQTPKHLITATGQRVTLRCSPRSGDLSVYWYQQSLDQGLQFLIQYYNGEERAKGNILERFSAQQFPDLHSELNLSSLELGDSALYFCASSVASAGADTQYFGPGTRLTVL.

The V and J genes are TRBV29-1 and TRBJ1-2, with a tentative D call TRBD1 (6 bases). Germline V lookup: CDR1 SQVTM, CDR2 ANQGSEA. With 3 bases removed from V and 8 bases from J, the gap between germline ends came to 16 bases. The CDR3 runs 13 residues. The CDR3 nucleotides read TGCAGCGTTGACCAGGGGAGGGGAGGCGGCTACACCTTC. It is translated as CSVDQGRGGGYTF.

In DNA form, the CDR3 reads TGTGCCAGCAGTTTATCGCGGGGACAGGGACACTATGGCTACACCTTC. The encoded protein is CASSLSRGQGHYGYTF. The V and J genes are TRBV27 and TRBJ1-2, with 9 bases aligning to TRBD1. Per the germline V gene, CDR1 is MNHEY and CDR2 is SMNVEV (reference sequence). This CDR3 spans 16 amino acids. The ends lost 0 bases at V and 3 bases at J; junction bases unmatched: 5.

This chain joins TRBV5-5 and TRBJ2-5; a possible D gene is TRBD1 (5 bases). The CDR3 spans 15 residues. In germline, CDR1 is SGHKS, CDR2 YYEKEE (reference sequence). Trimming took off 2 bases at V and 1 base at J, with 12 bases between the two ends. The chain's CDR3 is CASSFQGLVQETQYF. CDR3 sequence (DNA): TGTGCCAGCAGCTTCCAGGGTCTGGTCCAAGAGACCCAGTACTTC.